This T cell receptor (beta chain) stems from a study of type 1 and type 2 diabetes patients. Findings and caveats of the study: In type 2 diabetes, highly-expanded CD4+ clones took a median around 4.1% of reads. Type 2 diabetes and control V and J usage correlated highly, approximately 0.97. Age and gender were not matched between study groups, possibly biasing interpretation.

The V gene's germline CDR1 is SSHAT and CDR2 FNYEAQ (reference sequence). V dropped 2 bases and J dropped 7 bases, with 12 bases sitting between them. The CDR3 runs 14 residues. This clonotype showed up just once. Its antigen is unknown. Diabetic patients met standard criteria for type 1 or type 2 diabetes. The PCR template was genomic DNA. The TCR beta CDR3 region was amplified using 30 forward and 13 reverse primers. Via MiXCR, TCRdb re-called the multiplex PCR reads, giving one row per CDR3 protein. The sample lists about 250,000 distinct CDR3 sequences, roughly 50% occurring once. The source material was peripheral blood mononuclear cells (PBMCs). This TCR came from a young man with type 2 diabetes. This chain connects TRBV7-7 to TRBJ2-1; D possibly uses TRBD1 or TRBD2 (6 bases each). The CDR3 coding sequence is TGTGCCAGCAGCTTAAGAAGGGGGGAAAATGAGCAGTTCTTC. Residues: CASSLRRGENEQFF.